A single sample gave rise to the 14 T cell receptor beta chains below, sequenced in a study of Graves' ophthalmopathy and Graves' hyperthyroidism. Investigators amplified TCR beta CDR3 regions from RNA transcripts. Amplification began with first-round RT-PCR using HTBI primers, then second-round multiplex PCR was performed. TCRdb ran MiXCR on the multiplex PCR reads and lists one entry per CDR3 protein. This table holds 500,000 to 600,000 distinct CDR3 sequences, under 45% found once. What was sequenced was peripheral blood or thyroid tissue (not recorded which). All receptors come from an adult man with Graves' hyperthyroidism.

The sample holds many counts of this clonotype. The chain carries TRBV11-2 and TRBJ1-5; 7 bases line up with TRBD1. The length of the CDR3 is 17 residues. The germline gives CDR1 SGHAT, CDR2 FQNNGV. With V trimmed by 5 bases and J by 2 bases, 12 bases remained unmatched. CDR3 residues: CASSRNRGGQRNQPQHF. The CDR3 nucleotides are TGTGCCAGCAGCCGCAACAGGGGAGGTCAGCGCAATCAGCCCCAGCATTTT.

As regards this clonotype: Given a much more abundant clone one base away, this may be a read error. The V call is TRBV6-5, the J call TRBJ1-5, with D uncertain. The germline CDR1 and CDR2 sequences are MNHEY and SVGAGI. V lost 7 bases, J lost 3 bases, and 10 bases lay in between. The length of the CDR3 is 13 residues. The DNA of the CDR3 is TGTGCCAGCATAAGTTTCCCCAATCAGCCCCAGCATTTT. Translated, it gives CASISFPNQPQHF.

The chain combines TRBV14 with TRBJ2-5; unclear D gene. The CDR3 loop spans 11 amino acids. CDR1 is SGHDN and CDR2 is FVKESK in the germline V gene. With 5 bases removed from V and 10 bases from J, the gap between germline ends came to 11 bases. The CDR3 sequence: CASSFGVGQYF. Written as DNA, the CDR3 is TGTGCCAGCAGCTTTGGAGTGGGCCAGTACTTC.

The chain couples TRBV10-2 to TRBJ2-7, with unresolved D. Germline CDR1 reads WSHSY; CDR2 reads SAAADI. V dropped 7 bases and J dropped 5 bases, with 12 bases sitting between them. The CDR3 has 12 residues. CDR3: CASNQAGDEQYF. CDR3 nucleotides: TGCGCCAGCAACCAGGCTGGAGACGAGCAGTACTTC.

In this sample, this clonotype turned up many times. This chain links TRBV29-1 with TRBJ2-7, with a weak D call TRBD1 (5 bases). The CDR3 loop spans 12 amino acids. Germline CDR1 SQVTM, CDR2 ANQGSEA. Trimming removed 7 bases from V and 2 bases from J, with 12 bases in between. The CDR3 sequence: CSAGPTTYEQYF. The CDR3 DNA reads as TGCAGCGCAGGGCCGACAACCTACGAGCAGTACTTC.

This clonotype has at least ten counts. This rearrangement joins TRBV7-9 to TRBJ2-7; TRBD2 might be the D (6 bases). This CDR3 is built from 15 residues. With 6 bases removed from V and 2 bases from J, the gap between germline ends came to 17 bases. Germline V gene lookup returns CDR1 SEHNR and CDR2 FQNEAQ (reference sequence). The CDR3 reads CASSSTRNTTYEQYF. CDR3 in DNA: TGTGCCAGCAGTTCGACTAGGAACACCACCTACGAGCAGTACTTC.

There are a few counts of this clonotype. The chain links TRBV7-2 to TRBJ1-5, with 11 bases fitting TRBD1. V was clipped by 3 bases and J by 5 bases; unmatched bases: 3. The germline gives CDR1 SGHTA, CDR2 FQGNSA. There are 15 residues in the CDR3. CDR3 region: CASSFRDRGDQPQHF. The CDR3 region has the DNA TGTGCCAGCAGCTTCCGGGACAGGGGGGATCAGCCCCAGCATTTT.

The sample holds many counts of this clonotype. The chain carries TRBV5-4 and TRBJ2-5, with 13 bases matching TRBD2. The V gene end was trimmed by 1 base and the J gene end by 7 bases; junction bases not matched to a gene: 13. The CDR3 covers 18 residues. CDR1 is SGHNT and CDR2 is YYREEE in the germline V gene (reference sequence). The CDR3 loop is CASSLITSGGGSPGTQYF. The CDR3 DNA reads TGTGCCAGCAGCTTGATTACTAGCGGGGGGGGATCCCCTGGGACCCAGTACTTC.

At least ten counts were recorded for this clonotype. This chain uses TRBV5-6 with TRBJ2-7; TRBD2 is a possible D gene (5 bases). The germline V gene encodes CDR1 SGHDT and CDR2 YYEEEE. Trimming left V 4 bases short and J 5 bases short, with 16 bases between. The CDR3 is 14 residues long. CDR3 loop: CASSEGDRVHEQYF. CDR3 in DNA: TGTGCCAGCAGCGAGGGAGATCGGGTCCACGAGCAGTACTTC.

This clonotype was observed a few times. The chain couples TRBV12-3 or TRBV12-4 to TRBJ2-5; 14 bases map to TRBD2. This CDR3 contains 17 residues. The trim removed 5 bases at V and 5 bases at J, leaving 10 bases unmatched. The CDR3 nucleotides are TGTGCCAGCAGTAATCGACTAGCGGGAGGGCCTGGGGAGACCCAGTACTTC. Its translation: CASSNRLAGGPGETQYF.

This clonotype was counted many times. The rearrangement links TRBV5-4 to TRBJ2-2; D could derive from TRBD1 or TRBD2 (5 bases each). From germline, CDR1 is SGHNT and CDR2 YYREEE (reference sequence). Deletions cut 5 bases from V and 0 bases from J, with 11 bases between. This CDR3 region has 15 residues. CDR3 sequence: CASRRDGPNTGELFF. The DNA of the CDR3 is TGTGCCAGCAGACGGGACGGACCGAACACCGGGGAGCTGTTTTTT.

Comments on this clonotype: A much bigger clone sits one base away, suggesting this may be a read error. V is TRBV7-9 and J is TRBJ2-2, with D unclear. Germline V gives CDR1 SEHNR, CDR2 FQNEAQ (reference sequence). This CDR3 has 14 residues. V was trimmed by 1 base and J by 1 base, leaving 4 bases between them. The CDR3 DNA is TGTGCCAGCAGCTTAGAATGGAACACCGGGGAGCTGTTTTTT. Translated: CASSLEWNTGELFF. The full variable domain, its missing parts supplied by reference TRBV7-9 and TRBJ2-2, is DTGVSQNPRHKITKRGQNVTFRCDPISEHNRLYWYRQTLGQGPEFLTYFQNEAQLEKSRLLSDRFSAERPKGSFSTLEIQRTEQGDSAMYLCASSLEWNTGELFFGEGSRLTVL.

This clonotype was seen many times. The chain uses TRBV12-3 or TRBV12-4 and TRBJ2-5, with 7 positions matching TRBD2. The ends lost 7 bases at V and 4 bases at J; junction bases unmatched: 12. The length of the CDR3 is 15 residues. The CDR3: CASTIRTSPPETQYF. CDR3 bases: TGTGCCAGCACCATACGGACTAGTCCCCCAGAGACCCAGTACTTC.

The chain combines TRBV5-8 with TRBJ1-2; 7 bases align to TRBD1. CDR1 and CDR2 from the germline V gene are SGHTS and YDEGEE. V lost 0 bases to trimming and J lost 8 bases; unmatched junction nucleotides: 7. The CDR3 consists of 14 residues. The CDR3 bases are TGTGCCAGCAGCTTGGCCCACACAGGGGACGGCTACACCTTC. Translating it yields CASSLAHTGDGYTF.